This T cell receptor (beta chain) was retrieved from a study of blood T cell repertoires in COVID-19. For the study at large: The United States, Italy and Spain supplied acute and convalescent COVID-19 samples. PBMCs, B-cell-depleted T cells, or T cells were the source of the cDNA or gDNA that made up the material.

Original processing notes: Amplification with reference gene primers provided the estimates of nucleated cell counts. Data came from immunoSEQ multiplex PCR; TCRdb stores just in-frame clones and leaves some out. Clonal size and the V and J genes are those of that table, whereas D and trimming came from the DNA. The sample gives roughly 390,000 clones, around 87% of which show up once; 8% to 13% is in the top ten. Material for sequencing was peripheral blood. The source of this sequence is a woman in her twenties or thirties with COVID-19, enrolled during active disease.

Written as DNA, the CDR3 is TGTGCCAGCAGCTTTTCGGGAAAGCCCCAGCATTTT. Its translation: CASSFSGKPQHF. V gene TRBV7-9 combines with J gene TRBJ1-5, with no clear D. The CDR3 loop spans 12 amino acids. Trimming took off 3 bases at V and 8 bases at J, with 8 bases between the two ends. CDR1 and CDR2 (germline): SEHNR, FQNEAQ (reference sequence).